This T cell receptor beta chain was sequenced during a study of shared clonotypes between healthy human individuals. Study-wide background: CD8 memory received one plate per donor, CD8 naive two, CD4 memory three and CD4 naive three.

TCRdb keeps only in-frame clones here, not all; method: immunoSEQ multiplex PCR. The profile shows more than 550,000 clones, over 55% of them singletons. The CDR3 totals 16 residues. J lost 4 bases, V lost 1 base, and 8 bases had no gene match. Germline V gives CDR1 SGHTA, CDR2 FQGNSA. The specimen sequenced was memory CD4+ T cells sorted from blood. Subset meaning: CD45RA-negative fraction. This chain connects TRBV7-2 to TRBJ2-3, with TRBD2 matching over 7 bases. This clonotype was obtained from a woman younger than 45 in good health. The CDR3 protein is CASSLGVGGRADTQYF. In DNA form, the CDR3 reads TGTGCCAGCAGCTTAGGTGTTGGCGGGAGAGCAGATACGCAGTATTTT.